The clone carrying this T cell receptor beta chain was detected only a few times. Its target is unknown. The trim removed 6 bases at V and 0 bases at J, leaving 8 bases unmatched. There are 17 residues in the CDR3. Researchers attached unique molecular identifiers to individual cDNA molecules. TCRdb analysed the 5' RACE reads with MiXCR anew, one entry per CDR3 protein. Of some 40,000 distinct CDR3 sequences in the sample, roughly 5% were seen once. The data originate from a study of early T cells in non-severe SARS-CoV-2 infection. Study at large: From unsorted whole blood, bulk RNA was sequenced, and the chains remained unpaired. Study observations and caveats: Missing private and CD4 specificities, VDJdb matching favored anti-spike CD8 responses.

This clonotype was obtained from an adult who was a healthcare worker with PCR-confirmed SARS-CoV-2 infection or an uninfected control (not recorded which). The chain joins TRBV12-3 or TRBV12-4 to TRBJ2-1; 10 positions agree with TRBD1. The sequenced material came from whole blood. CDR3 protein: CASSRDRGLLSYNEQFF. CDR3 in DNA: TGTGCCAGCAGCCGGGACAGGGGCCTGCTCTCCTACAATGAGCAGTTCTTC.